The 9 T cell receptor beta chains below were found in one sample sequenced in a study of blood T cell repertoires in COVID-19 (TCRdb year 2020). Library method: the immunoSEQ multiplex PCR assay. TCRdb limited this immuneACCESS table to in-frame rearrangements with V and J called. A share of clones is missing; checked studies link under half to unresolved V genes, and the rest is unexplained. For this sample the table gives over 50,000 clones, of which roughly 81% were detected only once. The top ten constitute around a sixth of the sample. The sequenced material came from peripheral blood. Source of these receptors: a man older than 75 with acute or convalescent COVID-19.

The count of this clone is one. The V gene is TRBV5-6, the J gene TRBJ2-3; 9 bases agree with TRBD2. J lost 6 bases, V lost 6 bases, and 11 bases had no gene match. Per the germline V gene, CDR1 is SGHDT and CDR2 is YYEEEE. CDR3 size: 15 residues. The CDR3 loop is CASKKAGGPGDTQYF. CDR3 sequence (DNA): TGTGCCAGCAAGAAGGCGGGAGGGCCAGGGGATACGCAGTATTTT. Looking up the rest from reference TRBV5-6 and TRBJ2-3 gives the full variable domain: DAGVTQSPTHLIKTRGQQVTLRCSPKSGHDTVSWYQQALGQGPQFIFQYYEEEERQRGNFPDRFSGHQFPNYSSELNVNALLLGDSALYLCASKKAGGPGDTQYFGPGTRLTVL.

The V and J genes are TRBV29-1 and TRBJ2-1; maybe TRBD1 (5 bases). The germline V gene has CDR1 SQVTM and CDR2 ANQGSEA. The CDR3 length is 14 residues. Trimming left V 6 bases short and J 2 bases short, with 14 bases between. The CDR3 nucleotides read TGCAGCGTCCAATCATGGGGCACCTACAATGAGCAGTTCTTC. The encoded protein is CSVQSWGTYNEQFF.

This clone was detected only a few times. V and J are TRBV7-9 and TRBJ1-2; unclear D gene. V lost 1 base, J lost 4 bases, and 7 bases lay in between. Per the germline V gene, CDR1 is SEHNR and CDR2 is FQNEAQ (reference sequence). The CDR3 runs 13 residues. The CDR3 reads CASSLGAVYGYTF. The CDR3 DNA is TGTGCCAGCAGCTTAGGGGCAGTCTATGGCTACACCTTC.

This chain connects TRBV5-5 to TRBJ2-7, with a possible D match to TRBD1 (6 bases). Germline CDR1 reads SGHKS; CDR2 reads YYEKEE (reference sequence). This CDR3 is built from 15 residues. V lost 0 bases to trimming and J lost 3 bases, with 13 bases between them. For the CDR3, the DNA is TGTGCCAGCAGCTTGGGGCAGGGGATAAACTACGAGCAGTACTTC. The encoded protein is CASSLGQGINYEQYF.

V and J are TRBV29-1 and TRBJ2-4; D possibly corresponds to TRBD2 (5 bases). This CDR3 has 12 amino acids. The V gene lost 3 bases and the J gene lost 9 bases, with 12 bases spanning the gap. The V gene's germline CDR1 is SQVTM and CDR2 ANQGSEA. CDR3 coding DNA: TGCAGCGTTGAGAGCACCGAGGGCATTCAGTACTTC. This codes for CSVESTEGIQYF. Together with reference TRBV29-1 and TRBJ2-4, the CDR3 gives the full variable domain: SAVISQKPSRDICQRGTSLTIQCQVDSQVTMMFWYRQQPGQSLTLIATANQGSEATYESGFVIDKFPISRPNLTFSTLTVSNMSPEDSSIYLCSVESTEGIQYFGAGTRLSVL.

This clone came up a few times. The chain carries TRBV27 and TRBJ1-1; D is unresolved. V shed 3 bases and J shed 3 bases, with 8 bases lying between them. CDR1 is MNHEY, CDR2 SMNVEV, per germline (reference sequence). This CDR3 has 13 amino acids. CDR3 DNA sequence: TGTGCCAGCAGTTTTCGGGAGGACACTGAAGCTTTCTTT. Protein sequence: CASSFREDTEAFF.

The chain uses TRBV7-2 and TRBJ1-4, with a weak D call TRBD1 (6 bases). CDR3 length: 14 residues. V was cut by 5 bases and J by 5 bases, with 12 bases left in between. CDR1 and CDR2 (germline): SGHTA, FQGNSA. The CDR3 bases are TGTGCCAGCAGCCCGGACAGCAGCAATGAAAAACTGTTTTTT. Translating gives CASSPDSSNEKLFF.

This chain uses TRBV18 with TRBJ2-1, with D tentatively TRBD2 (5 bases). CDR1 is KGHSH, CDR2 LQKENI, per germline. This CDR3 comprises 14 residues. V was trimmed by 3 bases and J by 5 bases, leaving 11 bases between them. The CDR3 sequence: CASSPERENNEQFF. The CDR3 nucleotides are TGTGCCAGCTCACCGGAGAGGGAGAACAATGAGCAGTTCTTC.

The chain couples TRBV4-2 to TRBJ2-3; unclear D gene. From germline, CDR1 is LGHNA and CDR2 YNFKEQ. This CDR3 is 15 amino acids long. Trimming cost V 0 bases and J 7 bases, with 14 bases left between them. The CDR3 sequence is CASSQDLVETNTQYF. Written as DNA, the CDR3 is TGTGCCAGCAGCCAAGATCTAGTTGAGACGAATACGCAGTATTTT.